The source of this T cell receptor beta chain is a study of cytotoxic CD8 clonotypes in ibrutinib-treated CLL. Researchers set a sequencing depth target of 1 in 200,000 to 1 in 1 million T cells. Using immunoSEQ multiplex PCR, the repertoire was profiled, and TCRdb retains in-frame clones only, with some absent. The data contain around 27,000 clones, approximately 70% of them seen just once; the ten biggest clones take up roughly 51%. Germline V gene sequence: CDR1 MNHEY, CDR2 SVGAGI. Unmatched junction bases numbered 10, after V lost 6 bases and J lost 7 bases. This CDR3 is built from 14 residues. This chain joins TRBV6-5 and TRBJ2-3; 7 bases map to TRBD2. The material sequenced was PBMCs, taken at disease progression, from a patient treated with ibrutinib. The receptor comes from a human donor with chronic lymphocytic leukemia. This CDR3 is CASRGGDYGNTQYF. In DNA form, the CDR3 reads TGTGCCAGCAGGGGTGGGGACTACGGAAATACGCAGTATTTT.